The 9 T cell receptor beta chains reported below all come from one sample, sequenced in a study of T cell responses to AZD1222 COVID-19 vaccine (dated by TCRdb to the early 2020s). Library generation was performed with the immunoSEQ multiplex PCR assay. TCRdb obtained this table from immuneACCESS and retained in-frame rearrangements with V and J assigned. These tables miss some clones; where compared with another copy, unresolved V genes account for less than half of the shortfall, and the remainder is unexplained. This sample has fewer than 150,000 clones in its table, and around 87% of those were observed once. The top ten clonotypes cover 1.5% of the sample. The sample's time point, from its label and the paper: baseline before first vaccination. Specimen: peripheral blood, collected on day 0 of AZD1222 vaccination. Receptors originate from an adult in good health.

The chain is built from TRBV10-3 and TRBJ1-4; D possibly corresponds to TRBD1 (6 bases). Trimming took 2 bases from V and 4 from J, leaving 8 bases between them. The germline gives CDR1 ENHRY, CDR2 SYGVKD. This CDR3 is 14 amino acids long. CDR3 DNA sequence: TGTGCCATCAGTGAGAGGGGGAATAATGAAAAACTGTTTTTT. This encodes CAISERGNNEKLFF.

V usage is TRBV10-3 and J usage is TRBJ1-3, with D uncertain. The CDR3 is 14 residues long. V was shortened by 10 bases and J by 0 bases, with 13 bases between the two germline ends. CDR1 is ENHRY, CDR2 SYGVKD, per germline. The CDR3 sequence is CATNPGASGNTIYF. The CDR3 DNA is TGTGCCACCAACCCCGGCGCCTCTGGAAACACCATATATTTT.

This chain connects TRBV20-1 to TRBJ1-2; TRBD1 matches 9 bases. This CDR3 region has 13 residues. Trimming removed 4 bases from V and 4 bases from J; junction bases left unmatched: 4. The V gene's germline CDR1 is DFQATT and CDR2 SNEGSKA (reference sequence). The chain's CDR3 is CSAIDRGVYGYTF. The CDR3 DNA follows: TGCAGTGCTATTGACAGGGGGGTCTATGGCTACACCTTC.

The rearrangement uses TRBV19 and TRBJ2-2; D is perhaps TRBD2 (5 bases). This CDR3 has 15 amino acids. V was shortened by 9 bases and J by 2 bases, with 16 bases between the two germline ends. Germline CDR1 reads LNHDA; CDR2 reads SQIVND (reference sequence). This chain's CDR3 is CASRGGDSNTGELFF. CDR3 in DNA: TGTGCCAGCCGCGGAGGCGACTCTAACACCGGGGAGCTGTTTTTT.

This clone was observed a few times. This rearrangement joins TRBV28 to TRBJ1-6, with D possibly being TRBD1 (6 bases). Trimming took off 2 bases at V and 2 bases at J, with 10 bases between the two ends. The CDR3 runs to 16 residues. The germline V gene encodes CDR1 MDHEN and CDR2 SYDVKM. The CDR3 coding sequence is TGTGCCAGCAGTTTAAGGGGGGGCCCCTATAATTCACCCCTCCACTTT. This sequence encodes CASSLRGGPYNSPLHF.

This clone was seen a handful of times. The V and J genes are TRBV2 and TRBJ1-5; no reliable D call. CDR1 SNHLY and CDR2 FYNNEI come from the germline V gene. Trimming left V 5 bases short and J 3 bases short, with 17 bases between. The CDR3 contains 16 residues. The CDR3 sequence is CASSSPPTEYNQPQHF. The CDR3 DNA reads as TGTGCCAGCAGTTCGCCCCCGACGGAATACAATCAGCCCCAGCATTTT.

V and J are TRBV28 and TRBJ1-1; no clear D. Trimming took 5 bases from V and 0 from J, leaving 13 bases between them. Germline V gives CDR1 MDHEN, CDR2 SYDVKM. CDR3 length equals 15 residues. The CDR3 protein is CASSPPGSLNTEAFF. CDR3 nucleotide sequence: TGTGCCAGCAGTCCGCCCGGGAGCTTGAACACTGAAGCTTTCTTT.

The gene calls are TRBV28 and TRBJ2-3, with 7 positions matching TRBD2. Germline assignment: CDR1 MDHEN and CDR2 SYDVKM. The length of the CDR3 is 14 residues. The trim removed 5 bases at V and 4 bases at J, leaving 6 bases unmatched. The CDR3 sequence is CASSLSGFADTQYF. CDR3 in DNA: TGTGCCAGCAGTCTTAGCGGGTTCGCAGATACGCAGTATTTT.

CDR3 sequence: CASSSLTGGSYEQYF. The CDR3 bases are TGCGCCAGCAGCTCGCTAACAGGGGGCTCCTACGAGCAGTACTTC. V gene TRBV5-1 combines with J gene TRBJ2-7; 8 bases line up with TRBD1. Per germline, CDR1 SGHRS and CDR2 YFSETQ. The CDR3 sequence is 15 residues long. Unmatched junction bases numbered 5, after V lost 3 bases and J lost 0 bases.